This TCR beta chain was documented in a study of T cell clones after liver transplantation. About the research overall: Liver transplant recipients had immunosuppression withdrawal attempted within 2 years. TCRbeta sequencing after a pre-transplant mixed lymphocyte reaction identified graft-donor-reactive clones, later tracked in post-transplant blood. Blood was drawn pre-transplant, before withdrawal, and after full or failed withdrawal.

Assay used: immunoSEQ multiplex PCR; TCRdb lists only in-frame clones, some missing. Of 95,000 to 110,000 clones listed, roughly 80% are singletons. The CDR3 consists of 16 residues. V shed 10 bases, J shed 6 bases, and the junction held 15 bases outside the gene matches. Germline V lookup: CDR1 MNHEY, CDR2 SMNVEV (reference sequence). CD3+CD4+ and CD3+CD8+ cells were FACS-sorted from thawed unstimulated PBMCs. The clonotype was recovered from a human donor who received a liver transplant. The chain couples TRBV27 to TRBJ1-1; 12 bases agree with TRBD1. Here the sequenced sample was CD4+ T cells from blood, taken before liver transplant. CDR3 loop: CATRWGQGALLAEAFF. The CDR3 coding sequence is TGTGCCACCCGATGGGGACAGGGGGCCCTGTTGGCTGAAGCTTTCTTT.